Listed below are T cell receptor beta chains from one sample, sequenced in a study of control samples from healthy donors and cancer patients. Clones were read by immunoSEQ multiplex PCR, and TCRdb kept only the in-frame ones, dropping some. The table records about 130,000 clones, more than 85% of them present only once. Specimen: blood. These receptors were collected from a man aged 18-30 years in good health. The conserved cysteine and the conserved F or W are not part of the CDR3 here.

V: TRBV25-1
J: TRBJ2-7
CDR3: ASSLPGQGSEQY

V: TRBV10-1
J: TRBJ2-1
CDR3: ASSVGIGGGKRNEQF

V: TRBV7-2
J: TRBJ2-3
CDR3: ASSFTLAGAPIGQY

V: TRBV15
J: TRBJ1-1
CDR3: ATSREPDTEAF

V: TRBV7-2
J: TRBJ2-2
CDR3: ASSSSNTGELF

V: TRBV5-1
J: TRBJ1-6
CDR3: ASSLEGSPSYNSPLH

V: TRBV28
J: TRBJ1-4
CDR3: ASRLISGTANEKLF

V: TRBV3-1/TRBV3-2
J: TRBJ1-5
CDR3: ASSPYDGRAQH

V: TRBV7-9
J: TRBJ2-5
CDR3: ASSLVRAGPRETQY

V: TRBV11-2
J: TRBJ1-4
CDR3: ASSLQWAREKLF

V: TRBV6-6
J: TRBJ1-2
CDR3: ASSVTGDGYT

V: TRBV9
J: TRBJ2-3
CDR3: ASSGRPSGDTQY

V: TRBV6-1
J: TRBJ2-7
CDR3: ASSDGTGGYEQY

V: TRBV25-1
J: TRBJ2-1
CDR3: ASSEGGRVYNEQF

V: TRBV6-5
J: TRBJ1-2
CDR3: ASSYVQGRGGYT

V: TRBV5-4
J: TRBJ2-1
CDR3: ASSLGTGHEQF

V: TRBV14
J: TRBJ2-7
CDR3: ASSQEAQTYEQY

V: TRBV9
J: TRBJ2-7
CDR3: ASSADLRDYEQY

V: TRBV11-3
J: TRBJ1-1
CDR3: ASSLGGVDTEAF

V: TRBV19
J: TRBJ2-3
CDR3: ASTPAGLPDTQY

V: TRBV5-1
J: TRBJ2-7
CDR3: ASSLGQANYEQY

V: TRBV7-9
J: TRBJ2-1
CDR3: ASSSRHARNTYNEQF

V: TRBV19
J: TRBJ1-2
CDR3: ASSTADRTYGYT

V: TRBV12-3/TRBV12-4
J: TRBJ1-5
CDR3: ASSLTENQPQH

V: TRBV5-6
J: TRBJ1-2
CDR3: ASSLMGLANYGYT

V: TRBV10-2
J: TRBJ1-1
CDR3: ASSESGGRYDTEAF

V: TRBV7-2
J: TRBJ2-7
CDR3: ASSLAGTSYEQY

V: TRBV6-5
J: TRBJ1-5
CDR3: ASSPRADSNQPQH

V: TRBV28
J: TRBJ1-1
CDR3: ASSRTGGPTEAF

V: TRBV10-1
J: TRBJ2-7
CDR3: ASSDEGTGRRGEQY

V: TRBV6-5
J: TRBJ1-6
CDR3: ASSFRDSPLH

V: TRBV19
J: TRBJ1-1
CDR3: ASSRDRYGEAF

V: TRBV19
J: TRBJ1-2
CDR3: ASSNRQGGLTSYGYT

V: TRBV20-1
J: TRBJ1-4
CDR3: SAPGQEKLF

V: TRBV9
J: TRBJ1-3
CDR3: ASSGGTNFGNTIY

V: TRBV6-2/TRBV6-3
J: TRBJ1-2
CDR3: ASSTGFYGYT

V: TRBV10-3
J: TRBJ1-1
CDR3: AISQRGSGQDTEAF

V: TRBV20-1
J: TRBJ1-1
CDR3: SALTYTEAF

V: TRBV27
J: TRBJ1-2
CDR3: ASRQGVNYGYT

V: TRBV19
J: TRBJ2-2
CDR3: ASSLLTAKSGELF

V: TRBV28
J: TRBJ2-7
CDR3: ASSLEVYEQY

V: TRBV25-1
J: TRBJ2-2
CDR3: ASSGPRQGASTGELF

V: TRBV2
J: TRBJ1-1
CDR3: ASSEAPDRNTEAF

V: TRBV14
J: TRBJ2-5
CDR3: ASSLRRAEETQY

V: TRBV19
J: TRBJ2-7
CDR3: ASSEPGVNTYEQY

V: TRBV20-1
J: TRBJ2-1
CDR3: SAREKHEQF

V: TRBV4-1
J: TRBJ2-3
CDR3: ASSRGRVTGGTDTQY

V: TRBV27
J: TRBJ2-3
CDR3: ASSSRGRYTDTQY

V: TRBV7-2
J: TRBJ2-7
CDR3: ASSSDRGRVSEQY

V: TRBV4-1
J: TRBJ2-7
CDR3: ASSLTTTGGPYEQY

V: TRBV5-6
J: TRBJ1-5
CDR3: ASSRTDRPNQPQH

V: TRBV6-4
J: TRBJ2-3
CDR3: AKLIAGITDTQY

V: TRBV29-1
J: TRBJ2-7
CDR3: SVEGGVNEQY